This paragraph reports one TCR beta chain. Its antigen is undetermined. The assay was immunoSEQ multiplex PCR, and TCRdb's table has in-frame clones only and misses some. Of about 42,000 clones in the sample, more than 70% were seen once. The source of the sample is a study of T cell responses to AZD1222 COVID-19 vaccine. V dropped 1 base and J dropped 9 bases, with 7 bases sitting between them. From germline, CDR1 is LGHNA and CDR2 YSLEER. This CDR3 has 13 residues. Overall study results and limits: Clonal diversity may have been underestimated, and the donors were mostly white British, with more females than males. Reportedly, nearly half of unique spike TCRs recognized epitopes outside B.1.351/B.1.1.7 mutations. Repertoires were sampled only after the peak T cell response.

Pooled samples include second doses given at about 4 or 12 weeks. This receptor was taken from an adult who received the AZD1222 COVID-19 vaccine. The sequences come from peripheral blood, collected 28 days after the second AZD1222 dose. The V and J genes are TRBV4-3 and TRBJ1-6; D unresolved. The CDR3 region is CASSQALGSPLHF. DNA for the CDR3: TGCGCCAGCAGCCAAGCCCTGGGTTCACCCCTCCACTTT.